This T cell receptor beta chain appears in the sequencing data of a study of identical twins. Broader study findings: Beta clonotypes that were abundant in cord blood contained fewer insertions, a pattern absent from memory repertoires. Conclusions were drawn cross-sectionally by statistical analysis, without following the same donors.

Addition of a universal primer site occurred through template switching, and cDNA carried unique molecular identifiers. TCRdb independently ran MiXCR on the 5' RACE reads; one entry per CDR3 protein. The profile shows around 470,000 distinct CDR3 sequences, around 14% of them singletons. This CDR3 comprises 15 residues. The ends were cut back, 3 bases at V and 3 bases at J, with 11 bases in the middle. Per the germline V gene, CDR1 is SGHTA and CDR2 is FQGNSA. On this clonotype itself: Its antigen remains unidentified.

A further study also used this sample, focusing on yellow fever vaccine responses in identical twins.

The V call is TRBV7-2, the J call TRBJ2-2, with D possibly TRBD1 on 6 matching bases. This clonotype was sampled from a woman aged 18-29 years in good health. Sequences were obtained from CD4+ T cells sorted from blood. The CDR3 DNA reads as TGTGCCAGCAGCTTGGGACACTTGTACACCGGGGAGCTGTTTTTT. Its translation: CASSLGHLYTGELFF.